This record concerns one T cell receptor (beta chain) sequence. The target antigen is unknown. The data belong to a study of T cell clonotyping in hematopoietic cell transplantation. Notes on the study in general: Pathologically expanded recipient clonotypes increased progressively from day 30 to day 180 as diversity fell. Higher Inverse Simpson Index values in graft donor and pretransplant recipient predicted broader posttransplant TCR diversity.

CDR1 is MNHNS, CDR2 SASEGT, per germline. CDR3 size: 14 residues. V lost 6 bases and J lost 2, with 10 bases in between. Assay: immunoSEQ multiplex PCR; the TCRdb copy retains only in-frame clones and omits some. The table shows more than 55,000 clones, with roughly 94% occurring only once. The J gene is TRBJ2-2, the V gene TRBV6-1, with D possibly TRBD1 on 6 matching bases. Sequencing input: peripheral blood mononuclear cells. The TCR was taken from a man aged 50 to 60 in good health. Some clones in this sample may be carry-over from other donors' samples. CDR3 DNA sequence: TGTGCCAGCAGCGGACAGATTAACACCGGGGAGCTGTTTTTT. Its translation is CASSGQINTGELFF.